This T cell receptor beta chain was profiled in a study of OX40 agonist ivuxolimab in advanced cancers. With respect to the entire study: Ivuxolimab was a fully human IgG2 agonistic monoclonal antibody targeting the costimulatory receptor OX40 (CD134). Intravenous ivuxolimab was administered to patients every 2 weeks at six dose levels: 0.01, 0.1, 0.3, 1.5, 3 and 10 mg/kg. Of the roughly 54 patients in dose escalation, 19 had hepatocellular carcinoma, roughly 15 had melanoma, 9 had renal cell carcinoma and 9 had head and neck cancer. The dose-escalation cohort was around 83% male with a mean age of 60 years, ranging from about 23 to 85. Patients were allowed to have had prior anti-PD-1, anti-PD-L1 or anti-CTLA-4 therapy, and around 41% of the dose-escalation patients had previously received checkpoint inhibitors. Partial responses were achieved by three dose-escalation patients, of whom one had hepatocellular carcinoma and two had cutaneous melanoma. The purpose of peripheral TCRbeta sequencing was to test whether ivuxolimab changed TCR sequence diversity and led to clonal T-cell expansion. The monotherapy dose-escalation portion (N ≈ 56 patients) of the phase I ivuxolimab trial is reported in the paper.

To sequence the TCRbeta CDR3 region, genomic DNA was isolated from the sorted cells. TCRbeta CDR3 regions were sequenced using the immunoSEQ Assay. What TCRdb holds here is the immuneACCESS table cut down to in-frame rearrangements. Part of the clones is not present; checked against another copy, under half of the missing clones reflect an unresolved V gene, and the others are unexplained. This sample lists 16,000 or so clones; approximately 86% were detected once. The ten top clones hold less than 5% of the sample. The trial excluded patients who had a history of autoimmune disease or were on systemic immunosuppression. Peripheral blood for TCR sequencing was drawn from every dose cohort at baseline, at cycle 4 day 1 and at cycle 7 day 1. Samples were obtained from an open-label, multicenter, first-in-human phase I dose-escalation trial of ivuxolimab. The trial enrolled adults with locally advanced or metastatic head and neck squamous cell, hepatocellular, melanoma or renal cell carcinoma. Before TCR sequencing, CD4+ and CD8+ T cells were separately sorted from peripheral blood.

On the study overall, not on this receptor specifically: In partial responders in the 0.1-3.0 mg/kg groups, normalized peripheral clonal expansion was found to be among the lowest, especially among CD8+ T cells. After ivuxolimab, CD8+ T cells had more expanded clones than CD4+ T cells on average. Clonal expansion of both CD4+ and CD8+ blood T cells was observed from baseline to week 6 at doses 0.1 to 3.0 mg/kg. Antigen specificity was not determined for the clonally expanded peripheral T cells. Low levels of normalized T-cell clonal expansion were also shown by some nonresponding patients.

From its cysteine to its phenylalanine, the CDR3 spans 15 amino acids. Only the CDR3 region is kept as DNA, spanning 45 bases read in frame from base 1. Sequences GTSNPN (CDR1) and SVGIG (CDR2) are obtained from the germline V gene (reference sequence). Between the V and J ends, shortened by 1 base and 7 bases respectively, the junction contains 16 bases. About this clone: Its antigen remains unidentified. No much larger clone is present one base from it, and per-base qualities are unavailable.

This clonotype originated in an adult with an advanced solid tumor such as melanoma, head and neck, liver or kidney cancer. This receptor chain uses TRBV30 and TRBJ2-2; TRBD2 might be the D gene, on 6 matching bases. Sample: CD4+ or CD8+ T cells sorted from blood, taken in a trial of the OX40 agonist ivuxolimab. The CDR3 sequence is CAWSAPGTLYGELFF. The bases read TGTGCCTGGAGTGCCCCGGGGACTTTATACGGGGAGCTGTTTTTT.